The 23 T cell receptor beta chains below were found in one sample sequenced in a study of beta chain features in type 1 diabetes. The investigators reverse transcribed all of the isolated RNA, so they sequenced expressed TCRB transcripts. Some clones are missing from TCRdb's copy, which holds only in-frame ones; the method was immunoSEQ multiplex PCR. The repertoire includes 900,000 or so clones, about a sixth of them detected once, and about 0.025% sits in the top ten. The sequencing sample was made of naive CD4+ T cells from blood. Receptors originate from a young woman in good health.

This sequence joins TRBV2 and TRBJ2-5; TRBD2 matches at 7 bases. Trimming at V came to 6 bases and at J to 5 bases, leaving 15 bases not matched to a gene. CDR1 SNHLY and CDR2 FYNNEI come from the germline V gene. The CDR3 sequence is 16 residues long. The CDR3 sequence: CASSPPGREMMETQYF. The CDR3 DNA follows: TGTGCCAGCAGCCCTCCCGGGCGGGAGATGATGGAGACCCAGTACTTC.

The rearrangement joins TRBV13 to TRBJ2-1, with D unresolved. This CDR3 contains 12 residues. The V end was cut by 2 bases, the J end by 6 bases, with 5 bases between. Per germline, CDR1 PRHDT and CDR2 FYEKMQ (reference sequence). CDR3 region: CASSLPPNEQFF. The CDR3 nucleotides are TGTGCCAGCAGCTTACCCCCCAATGAGCAGTTCTTC.

V gene TRBV7-3 combines with J gene TRBJ2-3; D possibly corresponds to TRBD2 (5 bases). Trimming removed 2 bases from V and 4 bases from J, with 10 bases in between. The germline gives CDR1 SGHTA, CDR2 FQGTGA. The length of the CDR3 is 14 residues. The CDR3 DNA reads TGTGCCAGCAGCTTAGTGGGAGTGGCAGATACGCAGTATTTT. Translating it yields CASSLVGVADTQYF.

This clone has only a few counts. The CDR3 reads CASSSLKTQYF. The CDR3 DNA reads TGTGCCAGCAGTTCCTTAAAGACCCAGTACTTC. The rearrangement uses TRBV28 and TRBJ2-5; D remains ambiguous. CDR1 is MDHEN, CDR2 SYDVKM, per germline. Between the trimmed V and J ends, which lost 4 bases and 6 bases, there was a span of 6 bases. This CDR3 spans 11 amino acids.

The CDR3 coding sequence is TGTGCCACCAGCCCCCATAGGACAGGGAAGAATCAGCCCCAGCATTTT. Amino acid sequence: CATSPHRTGKNQPQHF. The rearrangement joins TRBV15 to TRBJ1-5, with 8 positions matching TRBD1. J was trimmed by 4 bases and V by 5 bases; bases with no gene match: 10. The CDR3 totals 16 residues. Germline V gene sequence: CDR1 LNHNV, CDR2 YYDKDF (reference sequence).

DNA for the CDR3: TGTGCCAGCAGCCCAAGACAAGGCCCAACCACCCATGGCTACACCTTC. As protein: CASSPRQGPTTHGYTF. The chain is built from TRBV7-9 and TRBJ1-2; D uncertain. This CDR3 is 16 amino acids long. V gave up 5 bases and J gave up 6 bases, with 22 bases separating them. Germline-derived CDR1 and CDR2 are SEHNR and FQNEAQ (reference sequence).

The chain employs TRBV7-2 and TRBJ2-5, with 9 bases lining up with TRBD2. The J call is uncertain, as TRBJ2-7 better fits the DNA end. The CDR3 has 15 residues. Germline V gives CDR1 SGHTA, CDR2 FQGNSA. Written as DNA, the CDR3 is TGTGCCAGCAGCTTAGCTGGTCTAGCGGGATCCGAGCAGTACTTC. Translated: CASSLAGLAGSEQYF.

The chain joins TRBV7-9 to TRBJ2-5, with D perhaps given as TRBD1 or TRBD2 (6 bases each). This CDR3 is 14 amino acids long. Trimming left V 5 bases short and J 4 bases short, with 14 bases between. From germline, CDR1 is SEHNR and CDR2 FQNEAQ (reference sequence). Written as DNA, the CDR3 is TGTGCCAGCAGCCCCGGGAAGGGGGGAGAGACCCAGTACTTC. It translates to CASSPGKGGETQYF.

CDR3 sequence reads: CASSRAQSAETQYF. The CDR3 DNA reads TGTGCCAGCAGCCGTGCGCAGAGCGCAGAGACCCAGTACTTC. The chain uses TRBV5-4 and TRBJ2-5; the D is unclear. The V end lost 4 bases, the J end lost 4 bases, and 14 bases lay between the germline ends. Germline values: CDR1 SGHNT, CDR2 YYREEE (reference sequence). The CDR3 extends over 14 amino acids. The variable domain in full, completed from reference TRBV5-4 and TRBJ2-5, reads ETGVTQSPTHLIKTRGQQVTLRCSSQSGHNTVSWYQQALGQGPQFIFQYYREEENGRGNFPPRFSGLQFPNYSSELNVNALELDDSALYLCASSRAQSAETQYFGPGTRLLVL.

The chain employs TRBV10-3 and TRBJ2-5; D assignment may be TRBD1 or TRBD2 (6 bases each). The CDR3 is 14 amino acids. The V end lost 4 bases, the J end lost 2 bases, and 11 bases lay between the germline ends. Germline CDR1 and CDR2: ENHRY and SYGVKD. The CDR3 region has the DNA TGTGCCATCAGTGCACGGGGGCGGCAAGAGACCCAGTACTTC. Translated: CAISARGRQETQYF.

This clone was recorded a few times. The rearrangement uses TRBV28 and TRBJ2-7; D may be TRBD1 (5 bases). The V end was cut by 6 bases, the J end by 5 bases, with 17 bases between. CDR1 MDHEN and CDR2 SYDVKM come from the germline V gene. CDR3 length: 14 amino acids. The CDR3 protein is CASRIPQGSHEQYF. The CDR3, as DNA: TGTGCCAGCAGGATACCTCAGGGTTCCCACGAGCAGTACTTC. Full variable domain (missing parts from reference TRBV28 and TRBJ2-7): DVKVTQSSRYLVKRTGEKVFLECVQDMDHENMFWYRQDPGLGLRLIYFSYDVKMKEKGDIPEGYSVSREKKERFSLILESASTNQTSMYLCASRIPQGSHEQYFGPGTRLTVT.

This clone was seen a handful of times. The J gene is TRBJ2-3, the V gene TRBV4-3; 11 nucleotides match TRBD2. The CDR3 runs to 17 residues. With V trimmed by 0 bases and J by 5 bases, 7 bases remained unmatched. From germline, CDR1 is LGHNA and CDR2 YSLEER. CDR3 sequence (DNA): TGCGCCAGCAGCCAAGATAGGGGGACTAGCGGTGTAGATACGCAGTATTTT. It yields the protein CASSQDRGTSGVDTQYF.

The rearrangement links TRBV9 to TRBJ2-1; D possibly corresponds to TRBD1 (5 bases). Trimming cost V 4 bases and J 0 bases, with 11 bases left between them. Germline V gene lookup returns CDR1 SGDLS and CDR2 YYNGEE. The CDR3 totals 15 residues. The CDR3 here is CASSPRASSYNEQFF. The CDR3 DNA reads as TGTGCCAGCAGCCCCAGGGCAAGCTCCTACAATGAGCAGTTCTTC.

Only one count was recorded for this clone. This chain links TRBV18 with TRBJ2-1; 10 nucleotides agree with TRBD2. Germline loops: CDR1 KGHSH, CDR2 LQKENI. This CDR3 has 17 amino acids. Trimming cost V 4 bases and J 1 base; bases outside gene matches: 7. The CDR3 is CASSRLAGVGSYNEQFF. Written as DNA, the CDR3 is TGTGCCAGCTCACGGCTAGCGGGAGTAGGATCCTACAATGAGCAGTTCTTC.

CDR3 region: CASSGLGGALTEAFF. In DNA form, the CDR3 reads TGTGCCAGCAGCGGGCTAGGGGGGGCACTCACTGAAGCTTTCTTT. The rearrangement joins TRBV11-2 to TRBJ1-1, with D possibly being TRBD1 (6 bases). Looked up from germline, CDR1 is SGHAT and CDR2 is FQNNGV. V dropped 5 bases and J dropped 4 bases, with 17 bases sitting between them. The CDR3 has 15 amino acids.

This clone has just a few counts. The chain carries TRBV2 and TRBJ2-5, with 15 bases aligning to TRBD2. Germline V CDR1 and CDR2: SNHLY, FYNNEI. V gave up 1 base and J gave up 7 bases; unmatched junction bases: 4. This CDR3 has 16 residues. Written as DNA, the CDR3 is TGTGCCAGCAGTGAAGGGGGACTAGCGGGAGGTGCGACCCAGTACTTC. Its translation: CASSEGGLAGGATQYF.

The J gene is TRBJ2-7, the V gene TRBV15, with 16 bases lining up with TRBD2. The V segment lost 0 bases and the J segment 5 bases; nucleotides outside the gene matches: 4. In germline, CDR1 is LNHNV, CDR2 YYDKDF (reference sequence). This CDR3 has 17 amino acids. The CDR3 nucleotides are TGTGCCACCAGCAGAGATCACGGGACTAGCGGGAGGGACGAGCAGTACTTC. It codes for CATSRDHGTSGRDEQYF.

There are a few counts of this clone. In nucleotides, the CDR3 is TGTGCCAGCAGCTTGGCTGGGCACCAGATAGCCCAGCATTTT. Residues: CASSLAGHQIAQHF. The rearrangement uses TRBV5-8 and TRBJ1-5; D unclear. Germline V gene lookup returns CDR1 SGHTS and CDR2 YDEGEE. V lost 0 bases, J lost 11 bases, and 15 bases lay in between. CDR3 length equals 14 residues.

This clone was seen more than once but under ten times. The gene calls are TRBV5-1 and TRBJ2-7; weak D call: TRBD1 (5 bases). V was cut by 4 bases and J by 3 bases, with 8 bases left in between. The CDR3 has 12 amino acids. Germline loops: CDR1 SGHRS, CDR2 YFSETQ. The CDR3 DNA reads as TGCGCCAGCAGCACAGGAGACTACGAGCAGTACTTC. This gives the protein CASSTGDYEQYF. The variable domain in full, with the rest retrieved from reference TRBV5-1 and TRBJ2-7, is KAGVTQTPRYLIKTRGQQVTLSCSPISGHRSVSWYQQTPGQGLQFLFEYFSETQRNKGNFPGRFSGRQFSNSRSEMNVSTLELGDSALYLCASSTGDYEQYFGPGTRLTVT.

This clone has more than one count but fewer than ten. J is TRBJ2-1 and V is TRBV4-1, with no clear D. V lost 0 bases, J lost 12 bases, and 12 bases lay in between. CDR3 length equals 13 residues. Germline assignment: CDR1 MGHRA and CDR2 YSYEKL. CDR3 sequence reads: CASSQDMTTSQFF. The CDR3 bases are TGCGCCAGCAGCCAAGATATGACGACTTCGCAGTTCTTC.

This chain uses TRBV27 with TRBJ2-7; a weak D match, TRBD2 (6 bases). The V gene lost 6 bases and the J gene lost 0 bases, with 15 bases spanning the gap. The CDR3 contains 15 residues. The V gene's germline CDR1 is MNHEY and CDR2 SMNVEV (reference sequence). The CDR3 DNA reads as TGTGCCAGCAGCCAGCGCGGGGCCCCCTCCTACGAGCAGTACTTC. Its translation is CASSQRGAPSYEQYF.

The rearrangement joins TRBV7-2 to TRBJ1-3, with D maybe TRBD1 (6 bases). This CDR3 is built from 15 residues. Trimming stripped 4 bases from V and 0 bases from J, with 10 bases between. CDR1 and CDR2 from the germline V gene are SGHTA and FQGNSA. Here the CDR3 DNA reads TGTGCCAGCAGCTCACGGACAGCCTCTGGAAACACCATATATTTT. This encodes CASSSRTASGNTIYF.

In its sample, this clone was seen a few times. The V gene is TRBV7-2, the J gene TRBJ1-2; D is perhaps TRBD1 (5 bases). The germline V gene encodes CDR1 SGHTA and CDR2 FQGNSA. V gave up 5 bases and J gave up 4 bases, with 14 bases separating them. This CDR3 is 14 amino acids long. CDR3 nucleotide sequence: TGTGCCAGCAGCCCAGCAGGGAGAGCCTATGGCTACACCTTC. It specifies CASSPAGRAYGYTF.